What follows are 8 T cell receptor beta chains derived from one specimen sequenced in a study of OX40 agonist ivuxolimab in advanced cancers. Some clones are missing from TCRdb's copy, which holds only in-frame ones; the method was immunoSEQ multiplex PCR. The sample records about 120,000 clones, about 93% being singletons. Specimen: CD4+ or CD8+ T cells sorted from blood, collected in a trial of the OX40 agonist ivuxolimab. The receptor source for this set is an adult with an advanced solid tumor such as melanoma, head and neck, liver or kidney cancer.

V usage is TRBV5-1 and J usage is TRBJ2-1, with 7 nucleotides matching TRBD2. The CDR3 spans 15 residues. Germline CDR1 SGHRS, CDR2 YFSETQ. V shed 0 bases and J 4 bases; nucleotides not matched to a gene: 4. DNA for the CDR3: TGCGCCAGCAGCTTGGGTGGGAGGGAATACAATGAGCAGTTCTTC. As protein: CASSLGGREYNEQFF.

V gene TRBV6-1 combines with J gene TRBJ1-2, with D unresolved. The V end was cut by 1 base, the J end by 4 bases, with 7 bases between. This CDR3 contains 13 residues. CDR1 is MNHNS and CDR2 is SASEGT in the germline V gene. The CDR3 DNA sequence: TGTGCCAGCAGTGAAGTACGGGCCTATGGCTACACCTTC. Its protein is CASSEVRAYGYTF.

This clone has more than one count but fewer than ten. In DNA, the CDR3 is TGTGCCAGCTTGGGAAGGGGGCAAAGCAATCAGCCCCAGCATTTT. It codes for CASLGRGQSNQPQHF. The chain is built from TRBV21-1 and TRBJ1-5; the table's D call, TRBD1, has no DNA check behind it. TRBV21-1 is labeled a pseudogene. The CDR3 length is 15 residues.

J is TRBJ2-2 and V is TRBV6-5, with unresolved D. Trimming took 8 bases from V and 2 from J, leaving 9 bases between them. Per the germline V gene, CDR1 is MNHEY and CDR2 is SVGAGI. This CDR3 has 13 amino acids. CDR3 loop: CASLIPNTGELFF. CDR3 DNA sequence: TGTGCCAGCCTAATCCCAAACACCGGGGAGCTGTTTTTT.

The genes are TRBV2 and TRBJ2-3, with 10 bases fitting TRBD1. The germline gives CDR1 SNHLY, CDR2 FYNNEI. This CDR3 is built from 19 residues. V shed 4 bases, J shed 3 bases, and the junction held 16 bases outside the gene matches. The DNA for the CDR3 is TGTGCCAGCAGTGTCCCGGGGACAGGGGCGGTTGGTGAGACAGATACGCAGTATTTT. Translated, it gives CASSVPGTGAVGETDTQYF. The full variable domain, with the rest looked up from reference TRBV2 and TRBJ2-3, is EPEVTQTPSHQVTQMGQEVILRCVPISNHLYFYWYRQILGQKVEFLVSFYNNEISEKSEIFDDQFSVERPDGSNFTLKIRSTKLEDSAMYFCASSVPGTGAVGETDTQYFGPGTRLTVL.

The chain recombines TRBV7-3 with TRBJ1-5; D unresolved. Trimming cost V 2 bases and J 5 bases, with 7 bases left between them. The CDR3 consists of 13 residues. CDR1 is SGHTA and CDR2 is FQGTGA in the germline V gene. CDR3 protein: CASSLDQDQPQHF. In DNA, the CDR3 is TGTGCCAGCAGCTTAGACCAGGATCAGCCCCAGCATTTT.

The J gene is TRBJ2-1, the V gene TRBV9; D is possibly TRBD1 (5 bases). Germline V gene data show CDR1 as SGDLS and CDR2 as YYNGEE. CDR3 size: 12 residues. Trimming took 0 bases from V and 8 from J, leaving 6 bases between them. The CDR3 sequence: CASSVGGDEQFF. The CDR3 bases are TGTGCCAGCAGCGTAGGGGGCGATGAGCAGTTCTTC.

The CDR3 coding sequence is TGTGCCAGCAGTGCCGACCCCCTAAGGGCCAAAAACATTCAGTACTTC. It encodes CASSADPLRAKNIQYF. The V gene is TRBV6-1, the J gene TRBJ2-4; D unclear. The CDR3 length is 16 residues. Trimming shortened V by 4 bases and J by 1 base, and 14 bases separated the two germline ends. Germline V gene data show CDR1 as MNHNS and CDR2 as SASEGT.